This is a list of T cell receptor beta chains from one sample in a study of T cells in Graves' hyperthyroidism and ophthalmopathy. One entry per CDR3 protein results from TCRdb running MiXCR on the multiplex PCR reads. This repertoire shows 500,000 to 750,000 distinct CDR3 sequences, more than 15% found once; its top ten account for about 7%. What was sequenced was blood. The receptors come from a woman aged 30 to 39 with Graves' hyperthyroidism. CDR3s include the opening cysteine and the closing phenylalanine or tryptophan. A D gene is named only where the DNA matches it firmly. The size field is filled for only some rows; it gives once, few, many or a size class.

TRBJ2-7	many	.	TRBV18	CASSPQTGFVEQYF	TGTGCCAGCTCACCCCAAACAGGGTTCGTCGAGCAGTACTTC
TRBJ2-6	.	.	TRBV5-5	CASSLVRAGANVLTF	TGTGCCAGCAGCTTGGTAAGGGCCGGGGCCAACGTCCTGACTTTC
TRBJ2-2	many	TRBD1	TRBV7-8	CASSVGTGVTGELFF	TGTGCCAGCAGCGTCGGGACAGGTGTAACCGGGGAGCTGTTTTTT
TRBJ2-3	many	TRBD2	TRBV6-2/TRBV6-3	CASSPPPGLAGEEGGTDTQYF	TGTGCCAGCAGCCCTCCTCCGGGACTAGCGGGAGAGGAGGGTGGCACAGATACGCAGTATTTT
TRBJ2-3	.	TRBD2	TRBV7-2	CASSSGLAGGGWWNTDTQYF	TGTGCCAGCAGCTCTGGACTAGCGGGGGGCGGGTGGTGGAACACAGATACGCAGTATTTT
TRBJ2-7	few	.	TRBV30	CAWRSPPRGEQYF	TGTGCCTGGAGGTCACCCCCTCGCGGGGAGCAGTACTTC
TRBJ2-3	many	.	TRBV15	CATSGSGADTQYF	TGTGCCACCAGCGGTAGTGGTGCAGATACGCAGTATTTT
TRBJ1-3	many	.	TRBV3-1	CASSRSDSGNTIYF	TGTGCCAGCAGCCGCAGCGATTCGGGAAACACCATATATTTT
TRBJ1-1	many	.	TRBV9	CASSVGGSDTEAFF	TGTGCCAGCAGCGTGGGGGGGTCGGACACTGAAGCTTTCTTT
TRBJ2-5	few	.	TRBV6-1	CASTRDLQETQYF	TGTGCCAGCACCCGAGACTTACAAGAGACCCAGTACTTC
TRBJ2-5	many	.	TRBV7-9	CASSPETGTEGETQYF	TGTGCCAGCAGCCCAGAGACCGGGACTGAGGGGGAGACCCAGTACTTC
TRBJ2-3	many	.	TRBV20-1	CSASYPGTDTQYF	TGCAGTGCTAGTTACCCCGGCACAGATACGCAGTATTTT
TRBJ2-7	many	.	TRBV20-1	CSARGVGGGGYEQYF	TGCAGTGCTAGAGGCGTGGGAGGCGGTGGCTACGAGCAGTACTTC
TRBJ2-1	few	TRBD2	TRBV6-2/TRBV6-3	CASSYSHVGRRNEQFF	TGTGCCAGCAGTTACTCCCACGTCGGGAGGAGGAATGAGCAGTTCTTC
TRBJ2-7	many	TRBD1	TRBV13	CASSLVRDRDIYEQYF	TGTGCCAGCAGTTTAGTCCGGGACAGAGATATCTACGAGCAGTACTTC
TRBJ2-7	.	TRBD2	TRBV20-1	CSADSGRAVYSSSYEQYF	TGCAGTGCCGATAGCGGGAGGGCCGTATATAGCAGCTCCTACGAGCAGTACTTC
TRBJ2-1	few	.	TRBV6-1	CASSPPNNEQFF	TGTGCCAGCAGCCCTCCGAACAATGAGCAGTTCTTC
TRBJ1-1	few	.	TRBV29-1	CSSRGAANTEAFF	TGCAGCTCGAGAGGGGCAGCCAACACTGAAGCTTTCTTT
TRBJ1-5	.	.	TRBV29-1	CSVGGTGQPQHF	TGCAGCGTTGGTGGAACTGGGCAGCCCCAGCATTTT
TRBJ2-2	.	.	TRBV20-1	CSARARGGNTGELFF	TGCAGTGCTAGAGCCAGGGGGGGGAACACCGGGGAGCTGTTTTTT
TRBJ2-3	many	.	TRBV30	CAWTVRGDTQYF	TGTGCCTGGACCGTACGGGGAGATACGCAGTATTTT
TRBJ2-1	many	TRBD1	TRBV20-1	CSATTGTGANEQFF	TGCAGTGCAACCACAGGGACAGGGGCCAATGAGCAGTTCTTC
TRBJ2-3	few	.	TRBV20-1	CSRTTASTDTQYF	TGCAGCCGGACGACTGCTAGCACAGATACGCAGTATTTT
TRBJ1-1	many	TRBD1	TRBV12-3/TRBV12-4	CASIDRALNTEAFF	TGTGCCAGCATCGACAGGGCGCTAAACACTGAAGCTTTCTTT
TRBJ2-2	.	.	TRBV7-2	CASGWAGVGGELFF	TGCGCCAGCGGGTGGGCCGGGGTCGGCGGGGAGCTGTTTTTT
TRBJ2-2	.	.	TRBV27	CASKPSDWNTGELFF	TGTGCCAGCAAACCGTCGGACTGGAACACCGGGGAGCTGTTTTTT
TRBJ2-2	few	TRBD2	TRBV7-8	CASSLVVLAGGYTGELFF	TGTGCCAGCAGCTTAGTGGTCCTAGCGGGAGGTTATACCGGGGAGCTGTTTTTT
TRBJ1-2	.	TRBD1	TRBV4-2	CASSQETADRANYGYTF	TGTGCCAGCAGCCAAGAGACGGCAGACAGGGCCAACTATGGCTACACCTTC
TRBJ2-1	few	TRBD2	TRBV20-1	CSARRGERSQIPINNEQFF	TGCAGTGCCCGACGGGGGGAGAGATCCCAAATCCCCATAAACAATGAGCAGTTCTTC
TRBJ1-3	many	.	TRBV30	CAWSTGIIGNTIYF	TGTGCCTGGAGTACAGGGATTATTGGAAACACCATATATTTT
TRBJ2-4	many	TRBD2	TRBV5-1	CASSLGTSGNIQYF	TGCGCCAGCAGCTTAGGGACTAGCGGAAACATTCAGTACTTC
TRBJ1-1	many	.	TRBV3-1	CASSQATMRGTEAFF	TGTGCCAGCAGCCAAGCAACCATGAGGGGCACTGAAGCTTTCTTT
TRBJ1-3	few	.	TRBV28	CASSLMGSGNTIYF	TGTGCCAGCAGTTTAATGGGCTCTGGAAACACCATATATTTT
TRBJ2-3	many	.	TRBV27	CASSRDFRTDTQYF	TGTGCCAGCAGTCGCGACTTCCGCACAGATACGCAGTATTTT
TRBJ2-3	.	TRBD2	TRBV7-9	CASSWTSANTDTQYF	TGTGCCAGCAGCTGGACTAGCGCCAACACAGATACGCAGTATTTT
TRBJ2-2	many	.	TRBV12-3/TRBV12-4	CASSPGTLPTNTGELFF	TGTGCCAGCAGCCCCGGGACACTCCCTACGAACACCGGGGAGCTGTTTTTT
TRBJ2-3	many	TRBD1	TRBV3-1	CASSLRQGPTDTQYF	TGTGCCAGCAGCCTACGACAGGGACCCACAGATACGCAGTATTTT
TRBJ2-1	.	TRBD2	TRBV20-1	CSARLAGGPYNEQFF	TGCAGTGCTAGGCTAGCGGGAGGGCCCTACAATGAGCAGTTCTTC
TRBJ2-7	.	TRBD2	TRBV2	CASSGPGLAGIHSYEQYF	TGTGCCAGCAGTGGCCCGGGACTAGCGGGGATTCACTCCTACGAGCAGTACTTC
TRBJ2-3	.	.	TRBV10-3	CAISGEQGGTDTQYF	TGTGCCATCAGTGGGGAACAGGGAGGCACAGATACGCAGTATTTT
TRBJ2-3	many	TRBD2	TRBV7-2	CASSLSRGRAVDTQYF	TGTGCCAGCAGCTTATCTCGCGGGAGGGCCGTTGATACGCAGTATTTT
TRBJ1-1	.	.	TRBV29-1	CSVDGGNTAAFF	TGCAGCGTTGATGGCGGGAACACTGCAGCTTTCTTT